This TCR beta chain was captured in a study of tumor and adjacent non-tumor tissue in lung cancer. A modified ARM-PCR protocol with three rounds of nested PCR amplified TCRbeta. MiXCR was run by TCRdb on the multiplex PCR reads, yielding one entry per CDR3 protein. The sample has 100,000 to 150,000 distinct CDR3 sequences, 66% seen once. This clonotype has only a few counts. Antigen specificity is unknown. Study results and limitations: Tumor repertoires had a smaller top 100 clone share than normal lung. Significantly higher TCR diversity was found in tumor than normal lung.

No cell sorting was done before RNA was extracted from the tissue. Chemotherapy-naive patients with new lung cancer underwent thoracic surgery in China, August–late 2014. The sequence was collected from a man aged 25-40 years with non-small cell lung cancer. The source material was lung tumor tissue.

CDR3 sequence: CASSWGGAISYEQYF. For the CDR3, the DNA is TGTGCCAGCTCTTGGGGGGGGGCTATTTCGTACGAGCAGTACTTC. The chain links TRBV12-3 or TRBV12-4 to TRBJ2-7; TRBD2 is a possible D gene (7 bases). This CDR3 contains 15 residues. V was pared by 8 bases and J by 4 bases, with 21 bases between.